The 32 T cell receptor beta chains in this list originate from one sample, sequenced in a study of blood T cell repertoires in COVID-19. Sequencing was performed with immunoSEQ multiplex PCR; in TCRdb, only in-frame clones are kept and a portion is missing. The sample has about 250,000 clones; nearly 90% are singletons. The sample was peripheral blood. The receptors come from a woman in her 30s with acute or convalescent COVID-19.

The chain employs TRBV3-1 (or the pseudogene TRBV3-2) and TRBJ2-7; D is ambiguous. Deletions cut 2 bases from V and 2 bases from J, with 10 bases between. This CDR3 is built from 14 residues. Germline V gene sequence: CDR1 LGHDT, CDR2 YNNKEL (reference sequence). CDR3 sequence: CASSQTLAAYEQYF. CDR3 nucleotide sequence: TGTGCCAGCAGCCAAACCCTCGCGGCCTACGAGCAGTACTTC.

V gene TRBV27 combines with J gene TRBJ1-2; 7 nucleotides align to TRBD1. The CDR3 covers 15 residues. The V and J ends lost 5 bases and 8 bases, in that order; junction bases with no gene match: 14. The germline V gene encodes CDR1 MNHEY and CDR2 SMNVEV (reference sequence). CDR3: CASSLLPRTGLGYTF. CDR3 bases: TGTGCCAGCAGTCTCCTCCCCCGGACAGGTCTAGGCTACACCTTC.

This clone was seen only once. The DNA for the CDR3 is TGTGCCAGCAGCTTCGGGACTAGCGGCTTCTACGAGCAGTACTTC. Protein product: CASSFGTSGFYEQYF. V and J are TRBV11-2 and TRBJ2-7; TRBD2 matches at 11 bases. Germline V CDR1 and CDR2: SGHAT, FQNNGV. This CDR3 comprises 15 residues. The junction had 4 bases not matched to a gene; V was cut back by 3 bases and J by 3 bases.

This chain joins TRBV6-5 and TRBJ2-3; TRBD1 agrees at 11 bases. The CDR3 spans 16 residues. The germline gives CDR1 MNHEY, CDR2 SVGAGI. Trimming took 4 bases from V and 1 from J; bases not matched to a gene: 4. The CDR3 is CASSSGQGAGTDTQYF. CDR3 bases: TGTGCCAGCAGTTCCGGACAGGGGGCGGGCACAGATACGCAGTATTTT.

In its sample, this clone was seen a few times. The genes are TRBV5-4 and TRBJ2-1, with D possibly being TRBD2 (6 bases). Germline CDR1 SGHNT, CDR2 YYREEE (reference sequence). Trimming removed 0 bases from V and 2 bases from J, with 12 bases in between. The CDR3 extends over 16 amino acids. The CDR3 sequence: CASSLELAQTYNEQFF. CDR3 DNA sequence: TGTGCCAGCAGCTTGGAACTAGCTCAGACCTACAATGAGCAGTTCTTC.

This clone has only one observation. The chain combines TRBV5-1 with TRBJ2-5; a weak D match, TRBD1 (6 bases). The CDR3 totals 15 residues. Trimming left V 2 bases short and J 4 bases short, with 15 bases between. Looked up from germline, CDR1 is SGHRS and CDR2 is YFSETQ. Written as DNA, the CDR3 is TGCGCCAGCAGCTTAAGCACTACAGGGACAGAGACCCAGTACTTC. Residues: CASSLSTTGTETQYF.

This CDR3 is CASSGGGPSNEQFF. DNA of the CDR3: TGCGCCTCATCTGGGGGAGGGCCGAGTAATGAGCAGTTCTTC. The rearrangement joins TRBV5-1 to TRBJ2-1; 7 nucleotides line up with TRBD2. V shed 10 bases and J 7 bases; nucleotides not matched to a gene: 14. Germline V CDR1 and CDR2: SGHRS, YFSETQ. The CDR3 runs to 14 residues.

V and J are TRBV7-8 and TRBJ2-7; TRBD1 matches at 7 bases. Looked up from germline, CDR1 is SGHVS and CDR2 is FQNEAQ. Trimming removed 5 bases from V and 4 bases from J; junction bases left unmatched: 5. This CDR3 spans 13 amino acids. The CDR3 coding sequence is TGTGCCAGCAGCATACGACAGGGATACGAGCAGTACTTC. It specifies CASSIRQGYEQYF. The full variable domain, in which reference TRBV7-8 and TRBJ2-7 provide the parts outside the CDR3, is GAGVSQSPRYKVAKRGQDVALRCDPISGHVSLFWYQQALGQGPEFLTYFQNEAQLDKSGLPSDRFFAERPEGSVSTLKIQRTQQEDSAVYLCASSIRQGYEQYFGPGTRLTVT.

The rearrangement joins TRBV6-5 to TRBJ1-5; 8 positions match TRBD1. With 0 bases clipped from V and 7 bases from J, the junction kept 5 bases outside the gene matches. Per germline, CDR1 MNHEY and CDR2 SVGAGI. The CDR3 has 15 amino acids. In nucleotides, the CDR3 is TGTGCCAGCAGTTACTCGGGGGACAGGACCCAGCCCCAGCATTTT. It encodes CASSYSGDRTQPQHF.

Concerning this clone itself: Germline is not matched at one junction end, which may reflect a read error. This chain joins TRBV4-1 and TRBJ1-2; 9 positions match TRBD1. Looked up from germline, CDR1 is MGHRA and CDR2 is YSYEKL. The CDR3 covers 16 residues. CDR3 in DNA: TGCGCCCGCAGCCGAGGGGGCCGGACAGGGGAATATGGCTACACCTTC. Translating gives CARSRGGRTGEYGYTF.

This clone was observed a handful of times. The chain links TRBV6-2 or TRBV6-3 to TRBJ2-3; 9 bases map to TRBD2. The CDR3 is made up of 17 amino acids. The germline CDR1 and CDR2 sequences are MNHEY and SVGEGT. Trimming took 6 bases from V and 3 from J; bases not matched to a gene: 13. CDR3 coding DNA: TGTGCCAGCAGCCCTCTCCATCTAGCGGGAATTACAGATACGCAGTATTTT. It yields the protein CASSPLHLAGITDTQYF.

CDR3 sequence reads: CASSPYPLAGVSEQYF. CDR3 nucleotide sequence: TGTGCCAGCAGCCCCTATCCCCTAGCGGGAGTCTCCGAGCAGTACTTC. The J gene is TRBJ2-7, the V gene TRBV7-6, with 10 bases lining up with TRBD2. Germline CDR1 reads SGHVS; CDR2 reads FNYEAQ. V gave up 5 bases and J gave up 6 bases; unmatched junction bases: 13. This CDR3 region has 16 residues.

V is TRBV9 and J is TRBJ2-5, with a possible D match to TRBD1 (6 bases). CDR1 SGDLS and CDR2 YYNGEE come from the germline V gene. With 0 bases removed from V and 5 bases from J, the gap between germline ends came to 11 bases. The CDR3 is made up of 14 amino acids. The CDR3 nucleotides read TGTGCCAGCAGCGTAGGTACTAGGGGGGAGACCCAGTACTTC. As protein: CASSVGTRGETQYF.

This clone was seen a handful of times. The chain links TRBV14 to TRBJ1-1, with TRBD1 matching 7 bases. This CDR3 spans 17 amino acids. The J segment lost 0 bases and the V segment lost 2 bases, leaving 9 bases of the junction unmatched. In germline, CDR1 is SGHDN, CDR2 FVKESK. CDR3 loop: CASSQPPQGSLNTEAFF. CDR3 DNA sequence: TGTGCCAGCAGCCAACCTCCACAGGGGTCTCTGAACACTGAAGCTTTCTTT.

This clone showed up just a few times. The chain recombines TRBV11-2 with TRBJ2-7; 10 bases align to TRBD2. In germline, CDR1 is SGHAT, CDR2 FQNNGV. V lost 5 bases to trimming and J lost 3 bases; unmatched junction nucleotides: 4. The length of the CDR3 is 14 residues. The CDR3 spells CASSRTSGSYEQYF. CDR3 nucleotide sequence: TGTGCCAGCAGCCGGACTAGCGGAAGCTACGAGCAGTACTTC.

J is TRBJ1-6 and V is TRBV10-3; 7 positions agree with TRBD1. With V trimmed by 4 bases and J by 9 bases, 9 bases remained unmatched. This CDR3 contains 15 residues. Germline V lookup: CDR1 ENHRY, CDR2 SYGVKD. The CDR3 bases are TGTGCCATCAGTGCCCGACAGGGAGGTGGTTCACCCCTCCACTTT. It codes for CAISARQGGGSPLHF.

This chain links TRBV5-1 with TRBJ1-2, with TRBD1 identical over 7 bases. V lost 2 bases and J lost 4; bases outside the gene matches: 8. CDR3 length: 15 amino acids. Germline CDR1 and CDR2: SGHRS and YFSETQ. CDR3: CASSLERQGGYGYTF. The CDR3 DNA sequence: TGCGCCAGCAGCTTAGAAAGACAGGGTGGCTATGGCTACACCTTC.

The gene calls are TRBV12-5 and TRBJ2-4; no firm D call. The CDR3 sequence is 14 residues long. V dropped 1 base and J dropped 0 bases, with 4 bases sitting between them. CDR1 and CDR2 (germline): LGHNT, FRNRAP. The CDR3 loop reads CASGLALAKNIQYF. In nucleotides, the CDR3 is TGTGCTAGTGGTTTGGCCTTAGCCAAAAACATTCAGTACTTC. Full variable domain (remainder filled in from reference TRBV12-5 and TRBJ2-4): DARVTQTPRHKVTEMGQEVTMRCQPILGHNTVFWYRQTMMQGLELLAYFRNRAPLDDSGMPKDRFSAEMPDATLATLKIQPSEPRDSAVYFCASGLALAKNIQYFGAGTRLSVL.

V is TRBV5-1 and J is TRBJ2-7, with 7 bases aligning to TRBD1. CDR1 and CDR2 from the germline V gene are SGHRS and YFSETQ. This CDR3 comprises 15 residues. The ends lost 0 bases at V and 3 bases at J; junction bases unmatched: 6. CDR3 residues: CASSLGTSGGYEQYF. DNA for the CDR3: TGCGCCAGCAGCTTGGGGACCTCAGGGGGCTACGAGCAGTACTTC.

Many counts were recorded for this clone. The chain uses TRBV29-1 and TRBJ2-7, with 7 bases fitting TRBD2. The CDR3 contains 12 residues. J lost 4 bases, V lost 4 bases, and 4 bases had no gene match. Germline CDR1 reads SQVTM; CDR2 reads ANQGSEA. The CDR3 DNA reads TGCAGCGTTGTGCGGGGAGGGTACGAGCAGTACTTC. Translation: CSVVRGGYEQYF.

V and J are TRBV7-6 and TRBJ2-5; 9 nucleotides agree with TRBD1. The CDR3 is made up of 17 amino acids. Unmatched junction bases numbered 14, after V lost 4 bases and J lost 5 bases. In germline, CDR1 is SGHVS, CDR2 FNYEAQ. The CDR3 spells CASSYTNPGTGWETQYF. CDR3 sequence (DNA): TGTGCCAGCAGCTATACAAATCCCGGGACAGGGTGGGAGACCCAGTACTTC.

V and J are TRBV19 and TRBJ2-7; D remains ambiguous. The CDR3 totals 13 residues. CDR1 and CDR2 from the germline V gene are LNHDA and SQIVND (reference sequence). Trimming removed 3 bases at V and 0 bases at J, with 6 bases between. In DNA, the CDR3 is TGTGCCAGTAGTATCCGGTTCTCCTACGAGCAGTACTTC. Protein sequence: CASSIRFSYEQYF.

This chain uses TRBV5-1 with TRBJ2-1; the D is unclear. Trimming took 3 bases from V and 0 from J, leaving 13 bases between them. The CDR3 length is 16 residues. Germline V CDR1 and CDR2: SGHRS, YFSETQ. CDR3 in DNA: TGCGCCAGCAGCTCACAGCCCCCGAGCTCCTACAATGAGCAGTTCTTC. Translated, it gives CASSSQPPSSYNEQFF.

DNA for the CDR3: TGTGCCAGCAGCTTGGGGCTAGCGGGAGGGAGAGGCGGAGAGACCCAGTACTTC. It translates to CASSLGLAGGRGGETQYF. The chain couples TRBV5-8 to TRBJ2-5; 12 nucleotides line up with TRBD2. The trim removed 0 bases at V and 4 bases at J, leaving 10 bases unmatched. This CDR3 has 18 residues. Germline-derived CDR1 and CDR2 are SGHTS and YDEGEE.

This rearrangement joins TRBV7-9 to TRBJ2-6; D unclear. This CDR3 is built from 17 residues. The V and J ends lost 0 bases and 4 bases respectively, with 13 bases between them. Germline loops: CDR1 SEHNR, CDR2 FQNEAQ (reference sequence). The CDR3 nucleotides read TGTGCCAGCAGCTTAGCGTCCAAAAACTCGGGGGCCAACGTCCTGACTTTC. It translates to CASSLASKNSGANVLTF. Supplemented by reference TRBV7-9 and TRBJ2-6, the full variable domain reads DTGVSQNPRHKITKRGQNVTFRCDPISEHNRLYWYRQTLGQGPEFLTYFQNEAQLEKSRLLSDRFSAERPKGSFSTLEIQRTEQGDSAMYLCASSLASKNSGANVLTFGAGSRLTVL.

V and J are TRBV12-5 and TRBJ1-1, with a possible D match to TRBD1 (6 bases). CDR3 length: 16 residues. Trimming removed 0 bases at V and 1 base at J, with 12 bases between. Germline CDR1 and CDR2: LGHNT and FRNRAP. The CDR3 DNA follows: TGTGCTAGTGGTTTGGTAAGGGGGTCTGGGAACACTGAAGCTTTCTTT. It yields the protein CASGLVRGSGNTEAFF.

The V gene is TRBV5-6, the J gene TRBJ2-5, with TRBD2 matching 12 bases. CDR3 length: 15 residues. CDR1 is SGHDT, CDR2 YYEEEE, per germline. V trimming: 9 bases; J trimming: 5 bases; junction bases outside the gene matches: 11. CDR3 nucleotide sequence: TGTGCCACGTCTACACTAGCGGGAGGTCGGGAGACCCAGTACTTC. The encoded protein is CATSTLAGGRETQYF.

The V and J genes are TRBV7-2 and TRBJ2-2; 8 nucleotides match TRBD1. The CDR3 totals 14 residues. Germline V gene data show CDR1 as SGHTA and CDR2 as FQGNSA. Germline trimming cut 3 bases from V and 6 bases from J; bases unmatched to any gene: 3. This chain's CDR3 is CASSFLQGAGELFF. As DNA, the CDR3 is TGTGCCAGCAGCTTTTTACAGGGGGCCGGGGAGCTGTTTTTT.

This clone was picked up one time. This rearrangement joins TRBV6-5 to TRBJ2-7; the match to TRBD1 covers 8 bases. V trimming: 6 bases; J trimming: 4 bases; junction bases outside the gene matches: 5. CDR1 is MNHEY, CDR2 SVGAGI, per germline. The CDR3 consists of 13 residues. Here the CDR3 DNA reads TGTGCCAGCAGGGGGACAGGCGAATACGAGCAGTACTTC. This encodes CASRGTGEYEQYF.

This clone was picked up a small number of times. The rearrangement links TRBV7-3 to TRBJ2-2, with 12 bases fitting TRBD2. The CDR3 extends over 15 amino acids. J was trimmed by 9 bases and V by 5 bases; bases with no gene match: 7. The V gene's germline CDR1 is SGHTA and CDR2 FQGTGA. CDR3 nucleotides: TGTGCCAGCAGCCGCCTAGCGGGAGGGTACAGGGAGCTGTTTTTT. Translating gives CASSRLAGGYRELFF. Filled out from reference TRBV7-3 and TRBJ2-2, the complete variable domain reads GAGVSQTPSNKVTEKGKYVELRCDPISGHTALYWYRQSLGQGPEFLIYFQGTGAADDSGLPNDRFFAVRPEGSVSTLKIQRTERGDSAVYLCASSRLAGGYRELFFGEGSRLTVL.

The genes are TRBV6-2 or TRBV6-3 and TRBJ1-2; D gene uncertain. The CDR3 spans 13 residues. Per germline, CDR1 MNHEY and CDR2 SVGEGT. Trimming pared 2 bases from V and 0 bases from J, leaving 4 bases between. CDR3 protein: CASSYSANYGYTF. CDR3 sequence (DNA): TGTGCCAGCAGTTACAGCGCTAACTATGGCTACACCTTC.

The V and J genes are TRBV29-1 and TRBJ1-5, with D tentatively TRBD1 (5 bases). CDR3 length: 13 residues. The germline V gene encodes CDR1 SQVTM and CDR2 ANQGSEA. The CDR3 region has the DNA TGCGCGGGTGCGGGGGTCAACAATCAGCCCCAGCATTTT. It encodes CAGAGVNNQPQHF.